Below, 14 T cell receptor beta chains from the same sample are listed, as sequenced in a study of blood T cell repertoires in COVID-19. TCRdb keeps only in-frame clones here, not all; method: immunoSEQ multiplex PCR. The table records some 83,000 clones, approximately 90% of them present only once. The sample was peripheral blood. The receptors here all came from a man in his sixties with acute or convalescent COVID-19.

The CDR3 region has the DNA TGCGCCAGCAGCTTGGAACGGGTAGACAATGAGCAGTTCTTC. This sequence encodes CASSLERVDNEQFF. The chain employs TRBV5-1 and TRBJ2-1; D is undetermined. The CDR3 is 14 residues long. V was pared by 0 bases and J by 5 bases, with 9 bases between. Germline lookup yields CDR1 SGHRS and CDR2 YFSETQ.

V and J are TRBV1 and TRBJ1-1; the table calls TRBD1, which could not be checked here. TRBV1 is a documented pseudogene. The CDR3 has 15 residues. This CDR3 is CTSSQSGQANTEAFF. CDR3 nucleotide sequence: TGCACCAGCAGTCAATCGGGACAGGCAAACACTGAAGCTTTCTTT.

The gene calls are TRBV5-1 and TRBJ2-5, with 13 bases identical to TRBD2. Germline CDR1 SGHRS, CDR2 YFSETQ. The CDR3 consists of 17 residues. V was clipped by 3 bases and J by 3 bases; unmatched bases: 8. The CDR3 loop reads CASSSRGGLAGEETQYF. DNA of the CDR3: TGCGCCAGCAGCTCTAGAGGAGGACTAGCGGGGGAAGAGACCCAGTACTTC.

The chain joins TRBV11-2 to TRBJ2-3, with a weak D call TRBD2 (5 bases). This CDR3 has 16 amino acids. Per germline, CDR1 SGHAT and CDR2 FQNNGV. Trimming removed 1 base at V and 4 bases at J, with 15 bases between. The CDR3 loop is CASSLGGSPGADTQYF. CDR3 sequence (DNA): TGTGCCAGCAGCTTAGGCGGGTCCCCGGGTGCAGATACGCAGTATTTT.

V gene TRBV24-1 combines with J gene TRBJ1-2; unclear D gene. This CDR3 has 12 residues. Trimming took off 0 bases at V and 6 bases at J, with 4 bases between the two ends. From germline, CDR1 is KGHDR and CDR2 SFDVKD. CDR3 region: CATSDLADGYTF. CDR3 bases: TGTGCCACCAGTGATTTGGCGGATGGCTACACCTTC.

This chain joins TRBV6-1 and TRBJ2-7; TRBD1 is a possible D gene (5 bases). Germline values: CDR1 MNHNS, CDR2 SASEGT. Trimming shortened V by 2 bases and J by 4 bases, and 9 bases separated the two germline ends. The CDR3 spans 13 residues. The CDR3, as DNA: TGTGCCAGCAGTGAAACAGGTCAATACGAGCAGTACTTC. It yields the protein CASSETGQYEQYF.

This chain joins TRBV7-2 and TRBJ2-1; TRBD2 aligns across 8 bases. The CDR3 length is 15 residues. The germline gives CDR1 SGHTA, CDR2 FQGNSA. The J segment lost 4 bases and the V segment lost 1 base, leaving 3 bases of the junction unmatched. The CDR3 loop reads CASSLGGGIYNEQFF. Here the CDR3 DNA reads TGTGCCAGCAGCTTAGGCGGGGGGATTTACAATGAGCAGTTCTTC.

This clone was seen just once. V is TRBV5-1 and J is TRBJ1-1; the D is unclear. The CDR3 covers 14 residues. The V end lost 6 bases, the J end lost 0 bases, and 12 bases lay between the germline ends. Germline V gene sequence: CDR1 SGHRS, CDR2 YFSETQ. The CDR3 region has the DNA TGCGCCAGCACGGTCGGGAGCATGAACACTGAAGCTTTCTTT. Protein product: CASTVGSMNTEAFF.

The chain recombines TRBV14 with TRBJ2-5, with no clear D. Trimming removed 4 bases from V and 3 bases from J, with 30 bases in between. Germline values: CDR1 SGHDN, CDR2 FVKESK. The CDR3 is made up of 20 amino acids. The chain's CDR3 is CASSPSTPKKIRITEETQYF. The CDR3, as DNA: TGTGCCAGCAGCCCTTCCACCCCCAAAAAGATACGAATAACGGAAGAGACCCAGTACTTC.

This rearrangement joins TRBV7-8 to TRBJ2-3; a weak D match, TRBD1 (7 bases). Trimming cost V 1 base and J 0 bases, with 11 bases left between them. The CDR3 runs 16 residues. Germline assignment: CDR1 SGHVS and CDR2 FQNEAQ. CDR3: CASSLVPGGSTDTQYF. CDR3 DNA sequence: TGTGCCAGCAGCTTAGTTCCAGGGGGGAGCACAGATACGCAGTATTTT.

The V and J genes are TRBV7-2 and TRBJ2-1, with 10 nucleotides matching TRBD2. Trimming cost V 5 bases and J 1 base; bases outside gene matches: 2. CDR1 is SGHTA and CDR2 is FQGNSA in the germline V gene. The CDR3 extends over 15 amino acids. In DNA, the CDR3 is TGTGCCAGCAGCCTTAGCGGGGGGTCCTACAATGAGCAGTTCTTC. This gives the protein CASSLSGGSYNEQFF.

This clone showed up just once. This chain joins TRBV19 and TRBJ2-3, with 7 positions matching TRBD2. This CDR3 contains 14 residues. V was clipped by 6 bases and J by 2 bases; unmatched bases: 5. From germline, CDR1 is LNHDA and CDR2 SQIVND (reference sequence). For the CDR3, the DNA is TGTGCCAGTAGGGCCCTAGCGGACACAGATACGCAGTATTTT. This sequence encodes CASRALADTDTQYF.

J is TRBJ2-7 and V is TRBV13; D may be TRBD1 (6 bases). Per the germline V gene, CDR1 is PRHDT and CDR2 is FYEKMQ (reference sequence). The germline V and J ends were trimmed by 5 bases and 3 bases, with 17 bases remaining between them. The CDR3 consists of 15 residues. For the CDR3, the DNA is TGTGCCAGCAGCCGAAGCCCGGGACAAAACTACGAGCAGTACTTC. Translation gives CASSRSPGQNYEQYF.

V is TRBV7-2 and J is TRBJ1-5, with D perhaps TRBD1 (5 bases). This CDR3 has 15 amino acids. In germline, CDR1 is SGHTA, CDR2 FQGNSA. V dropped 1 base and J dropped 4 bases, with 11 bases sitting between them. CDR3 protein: CASSLDTGLNQPQHF. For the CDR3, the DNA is TGTGCCAGCAGCTTAGATACAGGCTTAAATCAGCCCCAGCATTTT.